This T cell receptor (beta chain) was obtained from a study of tumor-infiltrating lymphocytes in primary liver carcinoma. The wider study: T1-T3 N0M0 was the stage of the tumors, which were 4.2 to 10 cm across. Study results and caveats: Comparison of CD4+ and CD8+ repertoires was precluded by bulk unsorted samples. Against blood, tumors held a significantly higher top-250-clone fraction (p = 0.039). Pairs comparing tumor with adjacent tissue or blood overlapped less than pairs drawn from tumor regions.

This CDR3 contains 16 residues. The germline CDR1 and CDR2 sequences are MGHDK and SYGVNS. In addition to blood RNA drawn from unsorted whole blood, germline DNA was extracted. TCR beta cDNA came from approximately 540 ng total RNA, primed with a constant-region primer. Three nested multiplex PCR rounds, a slightly modified ARM-PCR, produced the libraries for TCR beta. Both of the initial two PCR rounds ran for around 10 cycles and employed TRBV1-TRBV30 forward primers alongside a C-beta reverse primer. MiXCR, applied by TCRdb to the multiplex PCR reads, yields one record per CDR3 protein. The sample consists of around 330,000 distinct CDR3 sequences, more than 55% of them appearing once. Only one count was recorded for this clonotype. As yet, its antigen is unknown. The junction departs from the called germline gene at one end, perhaps through a read error.

The TCR was taken from a woman in her thirties with primary liver carcinoma and hepatitis B virus infection. The sequencing sample was made of peripheral blood. V usage is TRBV25-1 and J usage is TRBJ1-6; 9 bases agree with TRBD1. The CDR3 here is CVSSEWRDRANSPLHF. The CDR3 nucleotides are TGTGTCAGCAGTGAATGGAGGGACAGGGCAAATTCACCCCTCCACTTT.